The 8 T cell receptor beta chains given below trace back to one sample, sequenced in a study of blood T cells in healthy people across ages. With a J-beta primer mix and a sample-barcoded 5' primer, a second PCR ran roughly 6 to 11 cycles. In TCRdb, the 5' RACE reads were re-called with MiXCR into one record per CDR3 protein. The sample lists about 1.6 million distinct CDR3 sequences; almost 35% were seen once. Sample: blood. The receptor source for this set is a woman aged 25-40 years in good health.

J is TRBJ2-5 and V is TRBV11-2; 12 nucleotides match TRBD1. The CDR3 sequence is 13 residues long. Germline CDR1 SGHAT, CDR2 FQNNGV. Germline trimming cut 5 bases from V and 13 bases from J; bases unmatched to any gene: 8. The CDR3 protein is CASSPPGQGASYF. The CDR3 DNA reads TGTGCCAGCAGCCCTCCGGGACAGGGGGCTTCGTACTTC. Full variable domain (rest looked up from reference TRBV11-2 and TRBJ2-5): EAGVAQSPRYKIIEKRQSVAFWCNPISGHATLYWYQQILGQGPKLLIQFQNNGVVDDSQLPKDRFSAERLKGVDSTLKIQPAKLEDSAVYLCASSPPGQGASYFGPGTRLLVL.

This chain uses TRBV21-1 with TRBJ2-7; TRBD1 is taken as the D call from the table, unchecked against the DNA. The closer fit of TRBJ2-5 to the DNA end suggests the J call may be wrong. TRBV21-1 is deemed a pseudogene. The CDR3 has 15 residues. CDR3 sequence: CASSKDKRGQETQYF. The DNA of the CDR3 is TGTGCCAGCAGCAAAGATAAACGGGGCCAAGAGACCCAGTACTTC.

The chain uses TRBV7-9 and TRBJ1-2, with D perhaps matching TRBD1 (5 bases). V was pared by 5 bases and J by 0 bases, with 16 bases between. CDR3 length: 16 residues. Germline values: CDR1 SEHNR, CDR2 FQNEAQ (reference sequence). DNA for the CDR3: TGTGCCAGCAGCGTCGGACAATTAGAGGCTAACTATGGCTACACCTTC. Its translation: CASSVGQLEANYGYTF. Using reference TRBV7-9 and TRBJ1-2 for the parts outside the CDR3, the full variable domain is DTGVSQNPRHKITKRGQNVTFRCDPISEHNRLYWYRQTLGQGPEFLTYFQNEAQLEKSRLLSDRFSAERPKGSFSTLEIQRTEQGDSAMYLCASSVGQLEANYGYTFGSGTRLTVV.

This clonotype was observed a handful of times. This chain connects TRBV13 to TRBJ1-1; tentative D call: TRBD1 (6 bases). Germline V gives CDR1 PRHDT, CDR2 FYEKMQ (reference sequence). Between the trimmed V and J ends, which lost 8 bases and 5 bases, there was a span of 15 bases. The CDR3 contains 13 residues. CDR3 amino acids: CASSQGSGTEAFF. DNA of the CDR3: TGTGCCAGCTCCCAGGGGTCGGGGACTGAAGCTTTCTTT.

This clonotype was observed a single time. A junction boundary mismatches the germline segment, possibly from a read error. The chain uses TRBV11-3 and TRBJ2-6; TRBD1 aligns across 10 bases. This CDR3 has 18 amino acids. Per germline, CDR1 SGHNT and CDR2 YENEEA. The CDR3 region is CAGSSPGQGSIGANVLTF. Written as DNA, the CDR3 is TGTGCCGGCAGTTCCCCGGGACAGGGGTCAATAGGGGCCAACGTCCTGACTTTC.

About this clonotype: Germline and junction disagree at one end, which may indicate a read error. The gene calls are TRBV5-1 and TRBJ2-5, with a possible D match to TRBD2 (5 bases). CDR1 and CDR2 (germline): SGHRS, YFSETQ. The CDR3 sequence is 16 residues long. The CDR3 coding sequence is TGCGCCAGCAGCCCCGGGGTGGCGGCCGACCAAGAGACCCGGTACTTC. This translates into CASSPGVAADQETRYF.

The chain is built from TRBV6-1 and TRBJ1-4; D perhaps matches TRBD1 (6 bases). The CDR3 length is 16 residues. Germline CDR1 is MNHNS and CDR2 is SASEGT. The V and J ends lost 5 bases and 8 bases respectively, with 21 bases between them. In nucleotides, the CDR3 is TGTGCCAGCAGTCCCTGGGGGGGGGCGAAGGAAGAAAAACTGTTTTTT. It yields the protein CASSPWGGAKEEKLFF.

This clonotype has a handful of counts. This rearrangement joins TRBV27 to TRBJ2-3, with D perhaps TRBD1 (6 bases). Deletions cut 6 bases from V and 2 bases from J, with 15 bases between. The CDR3 totals 15 residues. Per the germline V gene, CDR1 is MNHEY and CDR2 is SMNVEV (reference sequence). The DNA of the CDR3 is TGTGCCAGCAGATTTGACAGGTCCCTCACAGATACGCAGTATTTT. Its protein is CASRFDRSLTDTQYF.